This T cell receptor beta chain was retrieved from a study of T cell responses to AZD1222 COVID-19 vaccine. Overall study context: Second-dose timings of about 4 or about 12 weeks were pooled. Study-level findings and limits: Donors were chiefly white British, with a greater number of females, and clonal diversity was perhaps underestimated. Spike-specific TCR depth and breadth grew after two AZD1222 doses. Baseline testing showed seropositivity in only a handful of AZD1222 recipients.

Of note for this clone: Its antigen is unidentified.

Assay: immunoSEQ multiplex PCR; the TCRdb copy retains only in-frame clones and omits some. The data hold about 160,000 clones, with more than 70% observed a single time. Germline CDR1 MGHDK, CDR2 SYGVNS. This CDR3 contains 15 residues. Trimming stripped 4 bases from V and 0 bases from J, with 12 bases between. The receptor's source is an adult in good health. The genes are TRBV25-1 and TRBJ1-1, with no clear D. The source was peripheral blood, collected on day 0 of AZD1222 vaccination. This CDR3 reads CASSVIGNMNTEAFF. CDR3 nucleotide sequence: TGTGCCAGCAGTGTGATAGGCAACATGAACACTGAAGCTTTCTTT.